The next 3 T cell receptor beta chains were all read from a single sample in a study of blood T cell repertoires in COVID-19 (dated by TCRdb to the early 2020s). The library came from the immunoSEQ multiplex PCR assay. TCRdb holds this immuneACCESS table with in-frame rearrangements only. Some clones are missing; in checked studies, unresolved V genes explain under half, and the rest has no known cause. Across this sample there are 150,000 to 200,000 clones, with about 84% seen only once. Roughly 8.7% of the sample comes from the top ten. The sequencing input was PBMCs or T cells enriched from blood (not recorded which). The receptor set was obtained from a woman aged 30 to 39 who had recovered from COVID-19.

The genes are TRBV29-1 and TRBJ2-3; TRBD2 matches at 10 bases. CDR3 length equals 15 residues. Trimming removed 6 bases from V and 5 bases from J; junction bases left unmatched: 11. The germline V gene has CDR1 SQVTM and CDR2 ANQGSEA. CDR3 sequence: CSVAPGLAPEDTQYF. In DNA, the CDR3 is TGCAGCGTAGCACCGGGACTAGCGCCAGAAGATACGCAGTATTTT.

The J gene is TRBJ2-7, the V gene TRBV6-1, with D maybe TRBD2 (5 bases). CDR1 and CDR2 (germline): MNHNS, SASEGT. The CDR3 is 15 amino acids. The ends were cut back, 2 bases at V and 0 bases at J, with 11 bases in the middle. CDR3 region: CASSELPGSSYEQYF. CDR3 DNA: TGTGCCAGCAGTGAACTTCCGGGGAGCTCCTACGAGCAGTACTTC.

This sequence joins TRBV18 and TRBJ1-1, with 10 bases aligning to TRBD1. The CDR3 spans 15 residues. The V gene's germline CDR1 is KGHSH and CDR2 LQKENI. V shed 2 bases and J 11 bases; nucleotides not matched to a gene: 11. The CDR3 bases are TGTGCCAGCTCACCAATTCCCGGGACAGGGGTATTGGCTTTCTTT. As protein: CASSPIPGTGVLAFF.